A selection of T cell receptor beta chains follows, all from one sample in a study of T cell changes during pregnancy in multiple sclerosis. Sequencing used immunoSEQ multiplex PCR; TCRdb keeps in-frame clones, though not all of them. Here the sample spans about 29,000 clones, around 89% being singletons. Sample: CD8+ T cells from peripheral blood mononuclear cells, taken after pregnancy. All receptors derive from a female donor with multiple sclerosis, enrolled in a pregnancy study. Each CDR3 is given with its conserved first and last residue. The D gene is left open where the match is weak. The size field is filled for only some rows; it gives once, few, many or a size class.

size	D	V	J	CDR3	DNA
.	TRBD2	TRBV4-3	TRBJ2-3	CASSQEWSGASTDTQYF	TGCGCCAGCAGCCAAGAGTGGAGCGGGGCCAGCACAGATACGCAGTATTTT
.	TRBD1	TRBV5-1	TRBJ1-1	CASSHGTGEAFF	TGCGCCAGCAGCCATGGGACAGGGGAAGCTTTCTTT
.	TRBD1	TRBV11-3	TRBJ2-7	CASSHTPGQETYEQYF	TGTGCCAGCAGCCATACCCCGGGACAGGAGACCTACGAGCAGTACTTC
.	TRBD2	TRBV30	TRBJ2-1	CAWSLGSGSGEQFF	TGTGCCTGGAGCCTCGGTAGCGGGAGCGGTGAGCAGTTCTTC
.	.	TRBV9	TRBJ2-5	CASSVDSNQETQYF	TGTGCCAGCAGCGTTGACAGTAACCAAGAGACCCAGTACTTC
medium-sized	TRBD1	TRBV2	TRBJ1-5	CASSTDREYAQPQHF	TGTGCCAGCAGTACGGACAGGGAGTATGCTCAGCCCCAGCATTTT
.	.	TRBV6-5	TRBJ2-1	CASSYVVRGEQFF	TGTGCCAGCAGTTATGTGGTGCGCGGTGAGCAGTTCTTC
.	TRBD2	TRBV6-4	TRBJ2-1	CASSDLLAGTWNEQFF	TGTGCCAGCAGTGACCTACTAGCGGGAACATGGAATGAGCAGTTCTTC
.	TRBD2	TRBV4-3	TRBJ2-7	CASSQEPSGSSYEQYF	TGCGCCAGCAGCCAAGAACCTAGCGGGAGTTCCTACGAGCAGTACTTC
.	.	TRBV5-6	TRBJ2-7	CASSSPTGLTYEQYF	TGTGCCAGCAGCTCCCCCACGGGACTTACCTACGAGCAGTACTTC
.	.	TRBV2	TRBJ2-5	CASSASRKTQYF	TGTGCCAGCAGTGCATCTAGGAAGACCCAGTACTTC
.	.	TRBV7-9	TRBJ1-4	CASSLAGGGEKLFF	TGTGCCAGCAGCTTAGCTGGGGGGGGTGAAAAACTGTTTTTT
.	.	TRBV7-9	TRBJ1-4	CASSLGLRGTNEKLFF	TGTGCCAGCAGCTTAGGACTTCGGGGAACTAATGAAAAACTGTTTTTT
.	.	TRBV30	TRBJ1-1	CAWSVEGEYTEAFF	TGTGCCTGGAGTGTAGAAGGGGAATACACTGAAGCTTTCTTT
.	TRBD1	TRBV13	TRBJ1-1	CASSLLGQGAFPEAFF	TGTGCCAGCAGCCTCCTGGGACAGGGTGCTTTCCCTGAAGCTTTCTTT
.	TRBD2	TRBV4-1	TRBJ2-7	CASSPTSVSYEQYF	TGCGCCAGCAGCCCGACTAGCGTTTCCTACGAGCAGTACTTC
.	.	TRBV7-9	TRBJ2-7	CASSSGKDYEQYF	TGTGCCAGCAGCTCGGGAAAGGACTACGAGCAGTACTTC
.	TRBD1	TRBV4-3	TRBJ2-7	CASSQDWGTGSYEQYF	TGCGCCAGCAGCCAAGATTGGGGGACAGGGTCGTACGAGCAGTACTTC
.	.	TRBV4-3	TRBJ2-7	CASSQDPNRIYEQYF	TGCGCCAGCAGCCAAGACCCCAACAGGATCTACGAGCAGTACTTC
.	TRBD2	TRBV6-1	TRBJ2-3	CASSEISGRFDADTQYF	TGTGCCAGCAGTGAAATTAGCGGGAGATTTGACGCAGATACGCAGTATTTT
medium-sized	.	TRBV7-3	TRBJ1-2	CASTNNEGASLNYGYTF	TGTGCCAGCACCAATAACGAAGGAGCCTCCCTTAACTATGGCTACACCTTC
.	.	TRBV7-9	TRBJ2-6	CASSLDGSPGANVLTF	TGTGCCAGCAGCTTAGATGGGAGTCCCGGGGCCAACGTCCTGACTTTC
once	.	TRBV21-1	TRBJ1-2	CASSKAFGGGGDYGYTF	TGTGCCAGCAGCAAAGCGTTCGGGGGGGGCGGCGACTATGGCTACACCTTC
.	TRBD2	TRBV5-4	TRBJ2-7	CASSFGTTEQYF	TGTGCCAGCAGCTTCGGGACTACCGAGCAGTACTTC
.	.	TRBV29-1	TRBJ2-3	CSAKMTASGTDTQYF	TGCAGCGCTAAGATGACTGCCAGCGGCACAGATACGCAGTATTTT
.	.	TRBV7-3	TRBJ2-2	CASSPDSGTELFF	TGTGCCAGCAGCCCGGACAGCGGGACGGAGCTGTTTTTT
.	.	TRBV27	TRBJ2-1	CASSGFGTGLIDEQFF	TGTGCCAGCAGTGGATTCGGAACAGGACTAATAGATGAGCAGTTCTTC
.	TRBD2	TRBV4-1	TRBJ2-1	CASSWTSGSSYNEQFF	TGCGCCAGCAGCTGGACTAGCGGGAGCTCCTACAATGAGCAGTTCTTC
.	TRBD2	TRBV6-5	TRBJ2-1	CASSILAGVGNEQFF	TGTGCCAGCAGTATACTAGCGGGAGTGGGCAATGAGCAGTTCTTC
once	.	TRBV4-3	TRBJ2-2	CASSQAHVDTGELFF	TGCGCCAGCAGCCAGGCCCATGTGGACACCGGGGAGCTGTTTTTT